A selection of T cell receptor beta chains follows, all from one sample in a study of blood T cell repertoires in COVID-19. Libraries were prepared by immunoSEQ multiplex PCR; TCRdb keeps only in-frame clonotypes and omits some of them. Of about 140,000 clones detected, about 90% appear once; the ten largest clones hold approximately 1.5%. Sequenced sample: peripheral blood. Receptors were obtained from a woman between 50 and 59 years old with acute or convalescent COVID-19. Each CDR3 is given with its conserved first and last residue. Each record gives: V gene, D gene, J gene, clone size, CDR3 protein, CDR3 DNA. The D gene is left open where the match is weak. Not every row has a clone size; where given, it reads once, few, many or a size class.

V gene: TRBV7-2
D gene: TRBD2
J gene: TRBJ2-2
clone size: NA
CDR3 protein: CASSQQPPGLASTGELFF
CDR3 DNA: TGTGCCAGCAGCCAACAACCTCCGGGACTAGCTAGCACCGGGGAGCTGTTTTTT

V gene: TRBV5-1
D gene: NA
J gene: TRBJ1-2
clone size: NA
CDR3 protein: CASSLDTTKYGYTF
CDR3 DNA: TGCGCCAGCAGCTTGGACACGACAAAGTATGGCTACACCTTC

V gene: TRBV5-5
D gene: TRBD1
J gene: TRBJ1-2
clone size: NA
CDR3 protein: CASSFGQGHTF
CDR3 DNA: TGTGCCAGCAGCTTCGGACAGGGGCACACCTTC

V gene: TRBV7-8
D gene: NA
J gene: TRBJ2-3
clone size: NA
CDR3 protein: CASSLVSLGFPDTQYF
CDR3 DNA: TGTGCCAGCAGCTTAGTTAGCCTCGGGTTTCCAGATACGCAGTATTTT

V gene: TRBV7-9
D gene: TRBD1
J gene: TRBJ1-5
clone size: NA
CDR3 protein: CASSSTGLGDSNQPQHF
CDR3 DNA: TGTGCCAGCAGCTCGACAGGGTTGGGGGATAGCAATCAGCCCCAGCATTTT

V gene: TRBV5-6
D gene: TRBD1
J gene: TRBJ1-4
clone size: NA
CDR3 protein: CASSRGQGREKLFF
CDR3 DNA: TGTGCCAGCAGCCGGGGACAGGGAAGGGAAAAACTGTTTTTT

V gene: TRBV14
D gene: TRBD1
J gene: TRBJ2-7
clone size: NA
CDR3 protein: CASSQDRQNRGRYEQYF
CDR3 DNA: TGTGCCAGCAGCCAAGATCGACAGAACAGGGGGCGGTACGAGCAGTACTTC

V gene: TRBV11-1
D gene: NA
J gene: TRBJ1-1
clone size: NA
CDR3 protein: CASSFQGGTNTEAFF
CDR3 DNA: TGTGCCAGCAGCTTCCAGGGAGGTACGAACACTGAAGCTTTCTTT

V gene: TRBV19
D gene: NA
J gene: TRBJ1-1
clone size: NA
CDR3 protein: CASIPESRGTEAFF
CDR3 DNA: TGTGCCAGCATACCAGAGTCCCGGGGCACTGAAGCTTTCTTT

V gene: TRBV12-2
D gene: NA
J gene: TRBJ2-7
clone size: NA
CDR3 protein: CASRLGGPPGRSEQYF
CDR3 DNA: TGTGCAAGTCGCTTAGGAGGACCCCCAGGGAGGAGTGAGCAGTACTTC

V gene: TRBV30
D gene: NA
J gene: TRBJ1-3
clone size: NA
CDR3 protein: CAWTVGFSGNTIYF
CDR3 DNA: TGTGCCTGGACAGTGGGCTTCTCTGGAAACACCATATATTTT

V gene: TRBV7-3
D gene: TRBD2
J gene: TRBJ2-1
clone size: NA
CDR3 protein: CASSPGLAGPYNEQFF
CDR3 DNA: TGTGCCAGCAGCCCGGGACTAGCGGGGCCCTACAATGAGCAGTTCTTC

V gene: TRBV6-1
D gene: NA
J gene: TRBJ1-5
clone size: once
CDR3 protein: CASSDLRGTKEHF
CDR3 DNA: TGTGCCAGCAGTGACCTCCGGGGGACCAAGGAGCATTTT

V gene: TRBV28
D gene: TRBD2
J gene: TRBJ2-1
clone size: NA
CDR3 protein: CASRRGGAHEQFF
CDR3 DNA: TGTGCCAGCAGGCGCGGGGGGGCCCATGAGCAGTTCTTC

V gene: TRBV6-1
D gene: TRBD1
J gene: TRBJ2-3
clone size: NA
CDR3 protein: CASSEGTGGADTQYF
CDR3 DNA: TGTGCCAGCAGTGAAGGGACAGGGGGCGCAGATACGCAGTATTTT

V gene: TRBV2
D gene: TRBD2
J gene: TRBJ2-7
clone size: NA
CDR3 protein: CASSVWLAGNSYEQYF
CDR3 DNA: TGTGCCAGCAGTGTGTGGCTAGCGGGCAACTCCTACGAGCAGTACTTC

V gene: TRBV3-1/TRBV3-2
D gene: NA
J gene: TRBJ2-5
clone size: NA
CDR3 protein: CASSQDQGQETQYF
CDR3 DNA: TGTGCCAGCAGCCAAGATCAGGGCCAAGAGACCCAGTACTTC

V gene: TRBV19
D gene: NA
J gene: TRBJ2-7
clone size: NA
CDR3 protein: CASSADGSGVGTYEQYF
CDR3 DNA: TGTGCCAGTAGTGCGGATGGCTCCGGCGTAGGAACCTACGAGCAGTACTTC

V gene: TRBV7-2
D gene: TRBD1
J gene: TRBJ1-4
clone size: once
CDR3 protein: CASSFDRALEEKLFF
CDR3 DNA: TGTGCCAGCAGCTTTGACAGGGCCTTGGAGGAAAAACTGTTTTTT

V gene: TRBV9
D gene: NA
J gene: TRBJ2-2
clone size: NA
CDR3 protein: CASSVRRDLNTGELFF
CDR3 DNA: TGTGCCAGCAGCGTAAGGCGGGATCTGAACACCGGGGAGCTGTTTTTT

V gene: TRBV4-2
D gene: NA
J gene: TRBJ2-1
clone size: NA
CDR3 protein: CASSQDSSSYNEQFF
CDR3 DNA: TGTGCCAGCAGCCAAGATTCTAGCTCCTACAATGAGCAGTTCTTC

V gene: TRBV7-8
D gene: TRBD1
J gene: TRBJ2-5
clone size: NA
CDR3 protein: CASSLYRGQETQYF
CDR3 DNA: TGTGCCAGCAGCTTATACAGGGGGCAAGAGACCCAGTACTTC

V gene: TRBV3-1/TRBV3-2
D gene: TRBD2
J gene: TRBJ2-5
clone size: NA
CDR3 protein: CASSQAGLAGGETQYF
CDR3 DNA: TGTGCCAGCAGCCAAGCGGGACTAGCGGGGGGGGAGACCCAGTACTTC

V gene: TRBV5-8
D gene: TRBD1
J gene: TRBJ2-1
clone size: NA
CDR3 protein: CASSLVGQGFSEQFF
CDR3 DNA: TGTGCCAGCAGCTTGGTGGGACAGGGGTTCAGTGAGCAGTTCTTC

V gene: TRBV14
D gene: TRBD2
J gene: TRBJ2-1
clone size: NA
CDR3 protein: CASSQDRLAGGATFSYNEQFF
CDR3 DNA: TGTGCCAGCAGCCAAGATCGGCTAGCGGGGGGAGCCACTTTCTCCTACAATGAGCAGTTCTTC

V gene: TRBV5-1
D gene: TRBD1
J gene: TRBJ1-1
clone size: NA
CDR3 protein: CASKQGRNYAEAFF
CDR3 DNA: TGCGCCAGTAAACAGGGGAGGAATTACGCTGAAGCTTTCTTT

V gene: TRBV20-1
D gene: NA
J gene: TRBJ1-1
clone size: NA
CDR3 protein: CSAAQGNEAFF
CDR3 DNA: TGCAGTGCTGCTCAGGGGAATGAAGCTTTCTTT

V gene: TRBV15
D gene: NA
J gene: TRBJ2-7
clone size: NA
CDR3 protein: CATSITGDEQYF
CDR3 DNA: TGTGCCACCAGCATAACGGGGGACGAGCAGTACTTC

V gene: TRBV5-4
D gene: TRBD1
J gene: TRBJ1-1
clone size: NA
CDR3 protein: CASSDRVRTEAFF
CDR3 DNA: TGTGCCAGCAGTGACAGGGTAAGGACTGAAGCTTTCTTT

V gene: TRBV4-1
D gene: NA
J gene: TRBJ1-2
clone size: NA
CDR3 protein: CASSQDFRAGRWGYTF
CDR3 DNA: TGCGCCAGCAGCCAAGATTTCAGGGCAGGTCGTTGGGGCTACACCTTC

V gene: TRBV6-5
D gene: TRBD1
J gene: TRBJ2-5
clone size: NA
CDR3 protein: CASSDVGQGQETQYF
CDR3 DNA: TGTGCCAGCAGCGACGTAGGACAGGGACAAGAGACCCAGTACTTC

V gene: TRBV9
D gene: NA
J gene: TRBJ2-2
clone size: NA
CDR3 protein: CASSVDSAANTGELFF
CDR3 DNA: TGTGCCAGCAGCGTAGATTCAGCGGCGAACACCGGGGAGCTGTTTTTT

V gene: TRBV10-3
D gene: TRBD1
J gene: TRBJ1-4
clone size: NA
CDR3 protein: CAISGGTGSNEKLFF
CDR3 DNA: TGTGCCATCAGTGGGGGGACAGGGAGTAATGAAAAACTGTTTTTT

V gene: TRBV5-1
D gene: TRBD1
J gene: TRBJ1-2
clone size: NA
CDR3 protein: CASSSHFPGGLIGYTF
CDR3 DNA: TGCGCCAGCAGCTCGCATTTCCCAGGGGGCTTAATTGGCTACACCTTC

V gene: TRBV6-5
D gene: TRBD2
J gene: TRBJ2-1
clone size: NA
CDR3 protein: CASSYSLAVDNEQFF
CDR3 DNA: TGTGCCAGCAGTTACTCCCTAGCGGTTGACAATGAGCAGTTCTTC

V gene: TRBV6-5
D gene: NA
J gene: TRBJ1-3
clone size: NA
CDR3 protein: CASRPTGTSGNTIYF
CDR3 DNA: TGTGCCAGCAGACCGACCGGGACTTCTGGAAACACCATATATTTT

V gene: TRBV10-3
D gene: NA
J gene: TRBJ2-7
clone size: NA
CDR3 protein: CAIRDTSYEQYF
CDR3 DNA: TGTGCCATCCGGGACACCTCCTACGAGCAGTACTTC

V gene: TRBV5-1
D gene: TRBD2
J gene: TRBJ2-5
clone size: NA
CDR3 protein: CASRDGTSGGKTQYF
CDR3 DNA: TGCGCCAGCAGGGACGGGACTAGCGGGGGGAAGACCCAGTACTTC

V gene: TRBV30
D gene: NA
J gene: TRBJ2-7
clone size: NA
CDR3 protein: CAWSVTRGTEQYF
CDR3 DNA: TGTGCCTGGAGTGTAACTAGGGGGACCGAGCAGTACTTC

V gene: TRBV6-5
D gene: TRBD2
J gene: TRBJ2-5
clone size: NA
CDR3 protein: CASRGPGGAQYF
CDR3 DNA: TGTGCCAGCAGAGGGCCCGGGGGGGCCCAGTACTTC

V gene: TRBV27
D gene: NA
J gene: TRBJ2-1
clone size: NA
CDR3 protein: CASSFIGNEQFF
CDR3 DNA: TGTGCCAGCAGTTTTATCGGCAATGAGCAGTTCTTC

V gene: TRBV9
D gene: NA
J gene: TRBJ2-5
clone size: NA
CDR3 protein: CASSPDQETQYF
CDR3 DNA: TGTGCCAGCAGCCCCGACCAAGAGACCCAGTACTTC

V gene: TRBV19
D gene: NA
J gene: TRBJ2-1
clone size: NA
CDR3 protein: CASSIGPGYNEQFF
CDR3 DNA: TGTGCCAGTAGTATAGGGCCAGGATACAATGAGCAGTTCTTC

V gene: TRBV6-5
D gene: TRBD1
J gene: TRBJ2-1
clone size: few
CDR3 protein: CASHRGNEQFF
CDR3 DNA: TGTGCCAGCCACAGGGGGAATGAGCAGTTCTTC

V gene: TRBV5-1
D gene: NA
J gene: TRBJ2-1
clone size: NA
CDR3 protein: CASSLVGFSGTGMLHEQFF
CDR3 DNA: TGCGCCAGCAGCCTGGTGGGGTTTAGCGGGACAGGGATGCTTCATGAGCAGTTCTTC

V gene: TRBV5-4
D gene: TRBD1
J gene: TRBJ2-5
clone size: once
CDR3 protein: CASSGPDRAETQYF
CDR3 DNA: TGTGCCAGCAGCGGACCGGACAGGGCAGAGACCCAGTACTTC

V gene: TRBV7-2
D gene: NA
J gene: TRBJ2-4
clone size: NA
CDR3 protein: CASSSRLGENIQYF
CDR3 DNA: TGTGCCAGCAGCTCCCGACTAGGTGAAAACATTCAGTACTTC

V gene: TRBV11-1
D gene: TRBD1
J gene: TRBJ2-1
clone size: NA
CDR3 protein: CASSFGQGYNEQFF
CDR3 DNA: TGTGCCAGCAGCTTCGGACAGGGATACAATGAGCAGTTCTTC

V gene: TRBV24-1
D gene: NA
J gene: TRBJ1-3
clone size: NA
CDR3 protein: CATMYPLPDTIYF
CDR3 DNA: TGTGCCACCATGTACCCGCTCCCGGACACCATATATTTT

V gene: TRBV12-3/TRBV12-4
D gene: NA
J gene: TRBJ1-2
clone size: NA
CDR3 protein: CASSDLGRRGYTF
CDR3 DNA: TGTGCCAGCAGTGACCTGGGGCGACGTGGCTACACCTTC

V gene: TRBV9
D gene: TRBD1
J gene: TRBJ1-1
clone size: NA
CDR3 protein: CASSARTGTEAFF
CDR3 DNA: TGTGCCAGCAGCGCTAGGACAGGTACTGAAGCTTTCTTT

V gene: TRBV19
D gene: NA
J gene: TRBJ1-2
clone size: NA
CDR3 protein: CASSEGQDYGYTF
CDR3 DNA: TGTGCCAGTAGTGAGGGCCAGGACTATGGCTACACCTTC

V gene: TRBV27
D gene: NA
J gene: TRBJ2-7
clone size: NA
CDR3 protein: CASSSPQGIPYEQYF
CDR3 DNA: TGTGCCAGCAGTTCCCCCCAGGGGATTCCCTACGAGCAGTACTTC

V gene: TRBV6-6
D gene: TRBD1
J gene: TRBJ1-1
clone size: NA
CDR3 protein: CASIPGGSMNTEAFF
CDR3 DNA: TGTGCCAGCATCCCAGGGGGCTCCATGAACACTGAAGCTTTCTTT

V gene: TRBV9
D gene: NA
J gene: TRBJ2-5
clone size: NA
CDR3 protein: CASSVGYRKVEETQYF
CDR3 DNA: TGTGCCAGCAGCGTAGGTTACAGGAAGGTTGAAGAGACCCAGTACTTC

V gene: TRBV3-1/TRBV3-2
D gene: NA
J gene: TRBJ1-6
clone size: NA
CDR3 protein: CASSDKSLNSPLHF
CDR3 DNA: TGTGCCAGCAGCGACAAGTCCCTTAATTCACCCCTCCACTTT